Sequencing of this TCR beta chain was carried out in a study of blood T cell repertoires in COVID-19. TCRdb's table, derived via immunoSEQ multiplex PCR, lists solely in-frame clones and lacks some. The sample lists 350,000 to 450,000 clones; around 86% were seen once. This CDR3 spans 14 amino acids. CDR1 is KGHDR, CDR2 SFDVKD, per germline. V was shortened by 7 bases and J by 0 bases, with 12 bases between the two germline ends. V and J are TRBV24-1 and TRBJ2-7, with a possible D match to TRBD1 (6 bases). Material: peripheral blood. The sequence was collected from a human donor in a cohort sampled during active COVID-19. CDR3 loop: CATSPDRPSYEQYF. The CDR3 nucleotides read TGTGCCACCAGCCCAGACAGGCCCTCCTACGAGCAGTACTTC.